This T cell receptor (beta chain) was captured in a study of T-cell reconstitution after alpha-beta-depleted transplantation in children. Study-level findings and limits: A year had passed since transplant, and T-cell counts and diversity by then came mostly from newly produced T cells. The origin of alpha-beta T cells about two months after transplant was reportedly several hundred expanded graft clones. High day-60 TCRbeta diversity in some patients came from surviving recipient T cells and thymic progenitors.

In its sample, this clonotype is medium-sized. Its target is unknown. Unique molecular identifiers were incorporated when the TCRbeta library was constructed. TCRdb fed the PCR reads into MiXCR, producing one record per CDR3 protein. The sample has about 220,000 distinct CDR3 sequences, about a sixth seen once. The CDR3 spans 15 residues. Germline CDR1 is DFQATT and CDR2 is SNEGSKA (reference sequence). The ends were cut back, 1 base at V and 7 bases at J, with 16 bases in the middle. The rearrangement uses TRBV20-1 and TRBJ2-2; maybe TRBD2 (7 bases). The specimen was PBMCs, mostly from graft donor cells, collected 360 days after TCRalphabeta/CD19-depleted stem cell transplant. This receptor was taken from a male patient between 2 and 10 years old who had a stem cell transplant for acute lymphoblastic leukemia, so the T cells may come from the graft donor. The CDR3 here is CSARVGGGPVGELFF. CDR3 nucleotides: TGCAGTGCTAGAGTTGGGGGGGGGCCGGTCGGGGAGCTGTTTTTT.